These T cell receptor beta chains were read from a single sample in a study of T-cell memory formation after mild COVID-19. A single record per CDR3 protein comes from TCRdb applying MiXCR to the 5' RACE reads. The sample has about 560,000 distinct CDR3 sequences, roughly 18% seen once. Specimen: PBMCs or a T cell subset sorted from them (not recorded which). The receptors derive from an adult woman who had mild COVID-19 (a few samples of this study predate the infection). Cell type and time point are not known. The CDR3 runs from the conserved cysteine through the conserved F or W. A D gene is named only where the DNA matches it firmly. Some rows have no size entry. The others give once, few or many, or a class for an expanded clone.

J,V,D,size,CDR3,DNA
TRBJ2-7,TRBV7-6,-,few,CASHGKDSYEQYF,TGTGCCAGCCACGGTAAAGATAGCTACGAGCAGTACTTC
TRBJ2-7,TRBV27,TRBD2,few,CASSSLGGDEQYF,TGTGCCAGCAGTTCCCTCGGGGGGGACGAGCAGTACTTC
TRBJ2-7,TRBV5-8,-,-,CASSSRGFHEQYF,TGTGCCAGCAGCTCCCGGGGGTTCCACGAGCAGTACTTC
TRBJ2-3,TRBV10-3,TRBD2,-,CATASSGPPPPDTQYF,TGTGCCACCGCCTCTAGCGGGCCTCCCCCCCCAGATACGCAGTATTTT
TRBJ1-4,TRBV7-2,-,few,CASSPSRLPDEKLFF,TGTGCCAGCAGCCCCTCGCGCCTCCCCGATGAAAAACTGTTTTTT
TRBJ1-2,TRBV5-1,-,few,CASSRDGMNYGYTF,TGCGCCAGCAGCCGAGACGGAATGAACTATGGCTACACCTTC
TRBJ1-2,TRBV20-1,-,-,CSASEGVGYTF,TGCAGTGCTAGTGAAGGGGTTGGCTACACCTTC
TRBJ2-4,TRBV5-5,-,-,CASSFTGQGNMRNIQYF,TGTGCCAGCAGCTTCACAGGACAAGGGAATATGAGAAACATTCAGTACTTC
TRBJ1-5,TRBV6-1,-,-,CASSEALPGAVNQPQHF,TGTGCCAGCAGTGAAGCCCTACCGGGGGCCGTCAATCAGCCCCAGCATTTT
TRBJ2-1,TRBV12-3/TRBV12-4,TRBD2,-,CASSFRSSGRVNEQFF,TGTGCCAGCAGTTTTAGGAGTAGCGGGAGAGTCAATGAGCAGTTCTTC
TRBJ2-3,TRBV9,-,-,CASSVESQGPADTQYF,TGTGCCAGCAGCGTAGAATCACAGGGTCCGGCAGATACGCAGTATTTT
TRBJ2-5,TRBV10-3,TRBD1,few,CAISESWWPRGTVYQETQYF,TGTGCCATCAGTGAAAGCTGGTGGCCCAGGGGGACAGTGTACCAAGAGACCCAGTACTTC
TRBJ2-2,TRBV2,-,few,CAMLRGRTGELFF,TGTGCCATGCTCCGGGGTCGGACCGGGGAGCTGTTTTTT
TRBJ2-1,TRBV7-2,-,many,CASSLVRNEQFF,TGTGCCAGCAGCTTAGTGCGCAATGAGCAGTTCTTC
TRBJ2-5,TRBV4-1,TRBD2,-,CASSLARLAEETQYF,TGCGCCAGCAGCCTAGCACGACTAGCGGAAGAGACCCAGTACTTC
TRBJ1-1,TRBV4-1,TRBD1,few,CASSPPGGWSDNTEAFF,TGCGCCAGCAGCCCGCCAGGGGGTTGGTCAGACAACACTGAAGCTTTCTTT
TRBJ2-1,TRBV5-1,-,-,CASSLELASSYNEQFF,TGCGCCAGCAGCTTGGAACTAGCTAGCTCCTACAATGAGCAGTTCTTC
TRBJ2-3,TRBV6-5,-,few,CASTHSYTQYF,TGTGCCAGCACCCACTCGTATACGCAGTATTTT
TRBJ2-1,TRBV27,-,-,CASSFNPAFSNEQFF,TGTGCCAGCAGTTTTAACCCGGCCTTCTCCAATGAGCAGTTCTTC
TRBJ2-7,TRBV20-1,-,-,CSARERVGVSYEQYF,TGCAGTGCTAGAGAGCGGGTGGGGGTTTCCTACGAGCAGTACTTC
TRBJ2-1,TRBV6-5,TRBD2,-,CASKLDGGASNEQFF,TGTGCCAGCAAACTAGACGGGGGGGCTTCCAATGAGCAGTTCTTC
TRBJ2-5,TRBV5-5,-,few,CASSLELRQETQYF,TGTGCCAGCAGCTTGGAACTCAGGCAAGAGACCCAGTACTTC
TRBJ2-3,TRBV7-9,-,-,CASSSGRDTQYF,TGTGCCAGCAGCTCCGGCCGCGACACGCAGTATTTT
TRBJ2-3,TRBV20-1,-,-,CSAPNPTSTDTQYF,TGCAGTGCGCCGAACCCGACTAGCACAGATACGCAGTATTTT
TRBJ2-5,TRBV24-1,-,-,CATRDGPKETQYF,TGTGCCACCAGGGACGGGCCAAAAGAGACCCAGTACTTC
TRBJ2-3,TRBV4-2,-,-,CASSQEREDTQYF,TGTGCCAGCAGCCAAGAAAGGGAAGATACGCAGTATTTT
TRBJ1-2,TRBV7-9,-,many,CASSFPGRLYGYTF,TGTGCCAGCAGCTTTCCGGGACGGCTCTATGGCTACACCTTC
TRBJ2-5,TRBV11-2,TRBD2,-,CASSLLTGGMGKVTQYF,TGTGCCAGCAGCTTATTAACGGGGGGGATGGGGAAAGTGACCCAGTACTTC
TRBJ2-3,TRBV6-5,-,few,CASSLQGRGTDTQYF,TGTGCCAGCAGCCTTCAGGGAAGGGGCACAGATACGCAGTATTTT
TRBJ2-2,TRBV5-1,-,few,CASSLGPQGTGELFF,TGCGCCAGCAGCTTGGGCCCACAGGGCACCGGGGAGCTGTTTTTT
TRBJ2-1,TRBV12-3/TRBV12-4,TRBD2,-,CASSWPSGGVYNEQFF,TGTGCCAGCAGTTGGCCTAGCGGGGGGGTCTACAATGAGCAGTTCTTC
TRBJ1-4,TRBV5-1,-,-,CASSLAGPPNEKLFF,TGCGCCAGCAGCTTGGCGGGACCCCCAAATGAAAAACTGTTTTTT
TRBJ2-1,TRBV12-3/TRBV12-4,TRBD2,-,CASRQTSGGGNEQFF,TGTGCCAGCAGGCAGACTAGCGGGGGTGGGAATGAGCAGTTCTTC
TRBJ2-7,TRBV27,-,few,CASSSLPGLERGSYEQYF,TGTGCCAGCAGTTCTCTTCCCGGCTTAGAACGGGGTTCCTACGAGCAGTACTTC
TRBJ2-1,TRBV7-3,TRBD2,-,CASSPMASGGSEQFF,TGTGCCAGCAGCCCAATGGCTAGCGGGGGGAGTGAGCAGTTCTTC
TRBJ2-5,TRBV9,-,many,CASSVGGETQYF,TGTGCCAGCAGCGTAGGCGGAGAGACCCAGTACTTC
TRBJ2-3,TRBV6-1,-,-,CASSAGARTDTQYF,TGTGCCAGCAGTGCGGGGGCCCGCACAGATACGCAGTATTTT
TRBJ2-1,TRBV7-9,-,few,CASGGEIFNEQFF,TGTGCCAGCGGGGGCGAGATCTTCAATGAGCAGTTCTTC
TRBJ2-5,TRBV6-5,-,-,CASSYSGVQETQYF,TGTGCCAGCAGTTACTCGGGGGTCCAAGAGACCCAGTACTTC
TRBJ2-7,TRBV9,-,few,CASQPGDASYEQYF,TGTGCCAGCCAGCCCGGGGATGCCTCCTACGAGCAGTACTTC
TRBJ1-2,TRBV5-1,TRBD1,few,CASSRDPGQGLGYTF,TGCGCCAGCAGCAGAGACCCGGGACAGGGTTTGGGCTACACCTTC
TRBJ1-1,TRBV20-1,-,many,CSARTREGVNTEAFF,TGCAGTGCTAGAACCAGGGAAGGGGTGAACACTGAAGCTTTCTTT
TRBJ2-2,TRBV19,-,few,CASSIGDTHTGELFF,TGTGCCAGTAGTATCGGCGACACCCACACCGGGGAGCTGTTTTTT
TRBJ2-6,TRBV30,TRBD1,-,CAWSVGGVSGANVLTF,TGTGCCTGGAGTGTAGGGGGCGTCTCTGGGGCCAACGTCCTGACTTTC
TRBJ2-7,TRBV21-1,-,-,CASSKFPHRQGAYSYEQYF,TGTGCCAGCAGCAAATTTCCCCATCGACAGGGTGCATACTCCTACGAGCAGTACTTC
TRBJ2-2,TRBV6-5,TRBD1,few,CASSWPRDRGDTGELFF,TGTGCCAGCAGTTGGCCTCGGGACAGGGGCGACACCGGGGAGCTGTTTTTT
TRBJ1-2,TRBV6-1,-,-,CASSATGTTYYGYTF,TGTGCCAGCAGTGCCACCGGGACAACCTACTATGGCTACACCTTC
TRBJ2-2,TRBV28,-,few,CASSSIPGHLNTGELFF,TGTGCCAGCAGTTCCATACCGGGACACCTTAACACCGGGGAGCTGTTTTTT
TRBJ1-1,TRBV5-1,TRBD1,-,CASAGGGRTTEAFF,TGCGCCAGCGCAGGGGGCGGTCGAACCACTGAAGCTTTCTTT
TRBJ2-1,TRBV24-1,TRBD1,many,CATSDSAGTGTYNEQFF,TGTGCCACCAGTGATTCGGCCGGGACAGGGACCTACAATGAGCAGTTCTTC
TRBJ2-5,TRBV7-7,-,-,CASSLGLGQKETQYF,TGTGCCAGCAGCTTAGGGTTAGGACAGAAAGAGACCCAGTACTTC
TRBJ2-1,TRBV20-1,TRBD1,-,CSASGTGANEQFF,TGCAGTGCTAGCGGGACAGGGGCCAATGAGCAGTTCTTC
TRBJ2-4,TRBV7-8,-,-,CASSLVVGGENIQYF,TGTGCCAGCAGCTTAGTCGTGGGGGGCGAAAACATTCAGTACTTC